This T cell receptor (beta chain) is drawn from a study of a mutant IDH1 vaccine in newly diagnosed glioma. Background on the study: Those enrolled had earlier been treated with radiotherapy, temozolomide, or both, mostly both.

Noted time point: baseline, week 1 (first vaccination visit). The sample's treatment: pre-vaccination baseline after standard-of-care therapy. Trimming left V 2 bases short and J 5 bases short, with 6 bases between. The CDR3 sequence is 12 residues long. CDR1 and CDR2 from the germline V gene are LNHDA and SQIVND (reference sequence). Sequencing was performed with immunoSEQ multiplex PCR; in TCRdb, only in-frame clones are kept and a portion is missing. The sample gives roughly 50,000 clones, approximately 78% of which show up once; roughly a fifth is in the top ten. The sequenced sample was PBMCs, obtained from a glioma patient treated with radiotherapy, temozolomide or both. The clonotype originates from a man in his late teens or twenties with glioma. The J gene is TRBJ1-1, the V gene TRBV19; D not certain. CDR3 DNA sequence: TGTGCCAGTAGTATATGGGGTACTGAAGCTTTCTTT. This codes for CASSIWGTEAFF.